Each of the 30 T cell receptor beta chains below was sequenced from the same sample in a study of T cell responses to AZD1222 COVID-19 vaccine. Some clones are missing from TCRdb's copy, which holds only in-frame ones; the method was immunoSEQ multiplex PCR. The sample carries 85,000 or so clones, around 83% recorded once. The starting material was peripheral blood, obtained 28 days after the second AZD1222 dose. The receptors were gathered from an adult who received the AZD1222 COVID-19 vaccine.

V is TRBV6-2 or TRBV6-3 and J is TRBJ2-1; D remains unclear. The germline V gene has CDR1 MNHEY and CDR2 SVGEGT. The V end was cut by 7 bases, the J end by 8 bases, with 15 bases between. The CDR3 is made up of 13 amino acids. The CDR3, as DNA: TGTGCCAGCACCCCGTCAGGTGTCCATGAGCAGTTCTTC. Its protein is CASTPSGVHEQFF.

The V gene is TRBV28, the J gene TRBJ1-2, with a possible D match to TRBD1 (5 bases). Trimming shortened V by 6 bases and J by 4 bases, and 12 bases separated the two germline ends. The CDR3 has 13 amino acids. Germline V gene sequence: CDR1 MDHEN, CDR2 SYDVKM. Here the CDR3 reads CASRTDTGYGYTF. For the CDR3, the DNA is TGTGCCAGCAGAACTGACACAGGCTATGGCTACACCTTC.

The rearrangement uses TRBV28 and TRBJ2-7; D unresolved. With 2 bases removed from V and 3 bases from J, the gap between germline ends came to 14 bases. From germline, CDR1 is MDHEN and CDR2 SYDVKM. The CDR3 extends over 15 amino acids. CDR3 nucleotide sequence: TGTGCCAGCAGTTTACGCGGTGCTAGGTACTACGAGCAGTACTTC. Amino acids: CASSLRGARYYEQYF.

This clone was counted many times. In the same sample, other DNA sequences code for this CDR3. V gene TRBV28 combines with J gene TRBJ1-2; 7 positions agree with TRBD1. Trimming cost V 6 bases and J 4 bases; bases outside gene matches: 5. Germline V CDR1 and CDR2: MDHEN, SYDVKM. The length of the CDR3 is 13 residues. CDR3 in DNA: TGTGCCAGCAGCCCGGGACAGTCCTATGGCTACACCTTC. It translates to CASSPGQSYGYTF.

Ten or more counts support this clone. The rearrangement uses TRBV19 and TRBJ2-3; weak D call: TRBD1 (5 bases). The CDR3 consists of 14 residues. Germline CDR1 is LNHDA and CDR2 is SQIVND (reference sequence). V was clipped by 4 bases and J by 1 base, with 9 bases between them. The CDR3 nucleotides are TGTGCCAGTAGTACGGTACAGGGCACAGATACGCAGTATTTT. This sequence encodes CASSTVQGTDTQYF. Full variable domain (missing parts from reference TRBV19 and TRBJ2-3): DGGITQSPKYLFRKEGQNVTLSCEQNLNHDAMYWYRQDPGQGLRLIYYSQIVNDFQKGDIAEGYSVSREKKESFPLTVTSAQKNPTAFYLCASSTVQGTDTQYFGPGTRLTVL.

V and J are TRBV14 and TRBJ2-7; tentatively, D is TRBD2 (6 bases). The CDR3 consists of 15 residues. Per germline, CDR1 SGHDN and CDR2 FVKESK. V was clipped by 3 bases and J by 0 bases, with 12 bases between them. CDR3 sequence reads: CASSQEGHSSYEQYF. Written as DNA, the CDR3 is TGTGCCAGCAGCCAGGAGGGCCACAGCTCCTACGAGCAGTACTTC.

The gene calls are TRBV5-5 and TRBJ1-4; D is unresolved. The germline V gene encodes CDR1 SGHKS and CDR2 YYEKEE (reference sequence). CDR3 length: 11 residues. V was clipped by 1 base and J by 12 bases, with 7 bases between them. The CDR3, as DNA: TGTGCCAGCAGCTTGCTCGATGAACTGTTTTTT. This gives the protein CASSLLDELFF.

The chain has TRBV4-3 and TRBJ2-3, with TRBD2 matching 12 bases. CDR1 is LGHNA and CDR2 is YSLEER in the germline V gene. V lost 1 base and J lost 3; bases outside the gene matches: 11. The length of the CDR3 is 19 residues. The DNA for the CDR3 is TGCGCCAGCAGCCAAGGGCTAGCGGGAGGGCTGCACGTGACAGATACGCAGTATTTT. Translation: CASSQGLAGGLHVTDTQYF.

The chain couples TRBV18 to TRBJ2-5; D is perhaps TRBD2 (5 bases). V was shortened by 4 bases and J by 4 bases, with 10 bases between the two germline ends. CDR3 size: 13 residues. CDR1 KGHSH and CDR2 LQKENI come from the germline V gene. CDR3 bases: TGTGCCAGCTCACAACGGGATGGAGAGACCCAGTACTTC. It translates to CASSQRDGETQYF.

V usage is TRBV6-5 and J usage is TRBJ1-4; no reliable D call. CDR3 length: 12 residues. V gave up 11 bases and J gave up 4 bases, with 11 bases separating them. Germline V gives CDR1 MNHEY, CDR2 SVGAGI. In DNA, the CDR3 is TGTGCCGTGGGAGTGGGTAATGAAAAACTGTTTTTT. Residues: CAVGVGNEKLFF.

The rearrangement joins TRBV7-3 to TRBJ2-1; tentatively, D is TRBD1 (6 bases). V lost 2 bases to trimming and J lost 4 bases, with 18 bases between them. The CDR3 totals 17 residues. Looked up from germline, CDR1 is SGHTA and CDR2 is FQGTGA. CDR3 DNA sequence: TGTGCCAGCAGCTTAGGGGCAGGGGCAGGGAATTACAATGAGCAGTTCTTC. Translating it yields CASSLGAGAGNYNEQFF.

This clone was observed once. The chain is built from TRBV19 and TRBJ1-2; 9 bases align to TRBD1. Germline V gene data show CDR1 as LNHDA and CDR2 as SQIVND (reference sequence). The J segment lost 2 bases and the V segment lost 6 bases, leaving 7 bases of the junction unmatched. This CDR3 spans 15 amino acids. CDR3 in amino acids: CASSLWTGANYGYTF. Written as DNA, the CDR3 is TGTGCCAGTAGCCTTTGGACAGGGGCCAACTATGGCTACACCTTC.

The CDR3: CASSQASGVMANEKLFF. The CDR3 coding sequence is TGCGCCAGCAGCCAAGCTTCAGGGGTGATGGCTAATGAAAAACTGTTTTTT. V gene TRBV4-1 combines with J gene TRBJ1-4; tentative D call: TRBD1 (6 bases). The CDR3 has 17 amino acids. In germline, CDR1 is MGHRA, CDR2 YSYEKL. Trimming removed 1 base at V and 3 bases at J, with 15 bases between.

This clone has more than one count but fewer than ten. The chain carries TRBV4-2 and TRBJ2-7, with a possible D match to TRBD2 (6 bases). V lost 1 base and J 4 bases, leaving 23 bases between the germline ends. The length of the CDR3 is 18 residues. Germline V lookup: CDR1 LGHNA, CDR2 YNFKEQ. The CDR3 loop is CASSQATAGRTTIYEQYF. Here the CDR3 DNA reads TGTGCCAGCAGCCAAGCAACGGCGGGGAGGACTACGATATACGAGCAGTACTTC.

V usage is TRBV5-4 and J usage is TRBJ2-7; no definite D call. There are 14 residues in the CDR3. Germline V gene lookup returns CDR1 SGHNT and CDR2 YYREEE (reference sequence). V was cut by 0 bases and J by 6 bases, with 13 bases left in between. The CDR3 DNA is TGTGCCAGCAGCTTGGTCGCGCACACTGGCGAGCAGTACTTC. This sequence encodes CASSLVAHTGEQYF.

This rearrangement joins TRBV11-2 to TRBJ1-1, with D possibly being TRBD1 (6 bases). The CDR3 has 13 amino acids. The germline CDR1 and CDR2 sequences are SGHAT and FQNNGV. V dropped 5 bases and J dropped 8 bases, with 15 bases sitting between them. CDR3 nucleotides: TGTGCCAGCAGCCTCCCGGGGGGGGCGGAAGCTTTCTTT. Translation: CASSLPGGAEAFF. The whole variable domain, filled in from reference TRBV11-2 and TRBJ1-1, reads EAGVAQSPRYKIIEKRQSVAFWCNPISGHATLYWYQQILGQGPKLLIQFQNNGVVDDSQLPKDRFSAERLKGVDSTLKIQPAKLEDSAVYLCASSLPGGAEAFFGQGTRLTVV.

The chain employs TRBV27 and TRBJ2-3, with TRBD2 identical over 8 bases. V was pared by 5 bases and J by 1 base, with 8 bases of the junction left unmatched. Germline V gives CDR1 MNHEY, CDR2 SMNVEV (reference sequence). The CDR3 contains 16 residues. The CDR3 DNA is TGTGCCAGCAGTAAAGGGACTAGTTATGGCACAGATACGCAGTATTTT. Its translation: CASSKGTSYGTDTQYF.

The chain is built from TRBV7-2 and TRBJ1-2; D is possibly TRBD1 (6 bases). This CDR3 spans 17 amino acids. V lost 3 bases to trimming and J lost 5 bases, with 22 bases between them. Germline V CDR1 and CDR2: SGHTA, FQGNSA. As DNA, the CDR3 is TGTGCCAGCAGCTTGGGTTCTGGGGGCGACCTCATGTATGGCTACACCTTC. Amino acid sequence: CASSLGSGGDLMYGYTF.

The gene calls are TRBV30 and TRBJ2-7, with 10 bases fitting TRBD2. Germline V gene lookup returns CDR1 GTSNPN and CDR2 SVGIG (reference sequence). The junction had 9 bases not matched to a gene; V was cut back by 1 base and J by 0 bases. The CDR3 is made up of 17 amino acids. The chain's CDR3 is CAWSGPGLAPSSYEQYF. The CDR3 DNA is TGTGCCTGGAGTGGACCGGGACTAGCGCCGAGCTCCTACGAGCAGTACTTC.

The V call is TRBV24-1, the J call TRBJ2-3; 7 bases match TRBD1. Looked up from germline, CDR1 is KGHDR and CDR2 is SFDVKD. CDR3 length: 15 amino acids. V lost 10 bases and J lost 6; bases outside the gene matches: 15. This CDR3 reads CATLKRQRGPDTQYF. CDR3 in DNA: TGTGCCACTCTAAAAAGACAAAGGGGGCCCGATACGCAGTATTTT.

This clone was counted between two and nine times. The chain uses TRBV15 and TRBJ1-5; possibly TRBD1 for D (5 bases). V lost 1 base to trimming and J lost 6 bases, with 16 bases between them. Germline assignment: CDR1 LNHNV and CDR2 YYDKDF (reference sequence). The CDR3 extends over 16 amino acids. The CDR3 reads CATSRGTGAVSQPQHF. CDR3 bases: TGTGCCACCAGCAGAGGAACTGGGGCTGTAAGTCAGCCCCAGCATTTT.

The CDR3 coding sequence is TGTGCCAGCGCCTTACCGGGGGCGGGCTACTATGGCTACACCTTC. This sequence encodes CASALPGAGYYGYTF. The chain couples TRBV28 to TRBJ1-2; possibly TRBD1 for D (6 bases). CDR1 MDHEN and CDR2 SYDVKM come from the germline V gene. Deletions cut 8 bases from V and 3 bases from J, with 19 bases between. This CDR3 is built from 15 residues.

This clone has only a few counts. This chain joins TRBV5-6 and TRBJ1-5; 8 nucleotides match TRBD1. The CDR3 has 16 amino acids. Unmatched junction bases numbered 7, after V lost 0 bases and J lost 5 bases. Germline V lookup: CDR1 SGHDT, CDR2 YYEEEE. In DNA form, the CDR3 reads TGTGCCAGCAGCTTGGGGTCAGGGGGCGGGGATCAGCCCCAGCATTTT. Its translation is CASSLGSGGGDQPQHF. Full variable domain (remainder filled in from reference TRBV5-6 and TRBJ1-5): DAGVTQSPTHLIKTRGQQVTLRCSPKSGHDTVSWYQQALGQGPQFIFQYYEEEERQRGNFPDRFSGHQFPNYSSELNVNALLLGDSALYLCASSLGSGGGDQPQHFGDGTRLSIL.

The chain has TRBV3-1 (or the pseudogene TRBV3-2) and TRBJ2-7, with TRBD1 matching over 9 bases. CDR1 and CDR2 from the germline V gene are LGHDT and YNNKEL (reference sequence). The CDR3 covers 15 residues. V lost 3 bases to trimming and J lost 3 bases; unmatched junction nucleotides: 6. The CDR3 DNA follows: TGTGCCAGCAGCCACGTGGGACAGGGAGACTACGAGCAGTACTTC. Protein sequence: CASSHVGQGDYEQYF.

The chain uses TRBV19 and TRBJ2-7; D not certain. CDR1 and CDR2 from the germline V gene are LNHDA and SQIVND (reference sequence). The CDR3 has 13 residues. V dropped 2 bases and J dropped 0 bases, with 5 bases sitting between them. The CDR3 here is CASSIIVSYEQYF. The CDR3 nucleotides are TGTGCCAGTAGTATAATCGTCTCCTACGAGCAGTACTTC.

Comments on this clone: Germline and junction disagree at one end, which may indicate a read error. The CDR3 DNA reads as TGTGTCAGAAGCAGCGGACAGGGTCCCTCCTACGAGCAGTACTTC. Its translation is CVRSSGQGPSYEQYF. J is TRBJ2-7 and V is TRBV5-3, with TRBD1 matching over 8 bases. TRBV5-3 is identified as an open reading frame with a role that is uncertain. CDR3 length equals 15 residues.

The rearrangement links TRBV7-8 to TRBJ2-2, with TRBD1 matching over 12 bases. This CDR3 region has 16 residues. The junction had 6 bases not matched to a gene; V was cut back by 6 bases and J by 4 bases. CDR1 SGHVS and CDR2 FQNEAQ come from the germline V gene. The CDR3 spells CASSSPGQGATGELFF. The CDR3 DNA follows: TGTGCCAGCAGTTCGCCGGGACAGGGGGCCACCGGGGAGCTGTTTTTT.

This rearrangement joins TRBV7-7 to TRBJ2-5, with a possible D match to TRBD2 (7 bases). Trimming removed 0 bases at V and 5 bases at J, with 16 bases between. CDR3 length: 16 residues. CDR1 is SSHAT and CDR2 is FNYEAQ in the germline V gene (reference sequence). The CDR3 reads CASSLALGGGLETQYF. The DNA of the CDR3 is TGTGCCAGCAGCTTAGCGTTGGGGGGGGGCCTGGAGACCCAGTACTTC.

The V call is TRBV27, the J call TRBJ1-2; 7 positions agree with TRBD1. The J segment lost 4 bases and the V segment lost 5 bases, leaving 10 bases of the junction unmatched. The CDR3 totals 15 residues. Germline CDR1 MNHEY, CDR2 SMNVEV (reference sequence). The CDR3 region is CASSQRDSPVYGYTF. CDR3 sequence (DNA): TGTGCCAGCAGTCAACGGGACAGCCCCGTCTATGGCTACACCTTC.

The V gene is TRBV19, the J gene TRBJ2-5, with D perhaps being TRBD1 or TRBD2 (7 bases each). The V gene's germline CDR1 is LNHDA and CDR2 SQIVND (reference sequence). V was clipped by 3 bases and J by 4 bases, with 18 bases between them. The CDR3 covers 16 residues. CDR3 DNA: TGTGCCAGTAGTATCCGATCCGGCAGGGGGGGAGAGACCCAGTACTTC. Protein sequence: CASSIRSGRGGETQYF. The full variable domain, completed using reference TRBV19 and TRBJ2-5, is DGGITQSPKYLFRKEGQNVTLSCEQNLNHDAMYWYRQDPGQGLRLIYYSQIVNDFQKGDIAEGYSVSREKKESFPLTVTSAQKNPTAFYLCASSIRSGRGGETQYFGPGTRLLVL.